What follows are 10 T cell receptor beta chains derived from one specimen sequenced in a study of identical twins. TCRdb redid the calling of the 5' RACE reads with MiXCR, one entry per CDR3 protein. The sample contains around 290,000 distinct CDR3 sequences, more than 8% of which appear only once. The sample was also reused in another study, on yellow fever vaccine responses in identical twins.

The specimen sequenced was CD8+ T cells sorted from blood. These receptors were obtained from a woman aged 18-35 years in good health.

The V and J genes are TRBV7-9 and TRBJ2-7; 7 bases match TRBD1. J gave up 3 bases and V 4 bases, and 9 bases lay outside the gene matches. Looked up from germline, CDR1 is SEHNR and CDR2 is FQNEAQ (reference sequence). The CDR3 extends over 15 amino acids. The DNA for the CDR3 is TGTGCCAGCAGCTCCCGGGACAGAGAAGTCTACGAGCAGTACTTC. It specifies CASSSRDREVYEQYF. Full variable domain (missing parts from reference TRBV7-9 and TRBJ2-7): DTGVSQNPRHKITKRGQNVTFRCDPISEHNRLYWYRQTLGQGPEFLTYFQNEAQLEKSRLLSDRFSAERPKGSFSTLEIQRTEQGDSAMYLCASSSRDREVYEQYFGPGTRLTVT.

This clonotype came up many times. This chain joins TRBV20-1 and TRBJ2-3; 7 nucleotides align to TRBD1. The germline V gene has CDR1 DFQATT and CDR2 SNEGSKA (reference sequence). CDR3 length equals 15 residues. Trimming took 6 bases from V and 2 from J; bases not matched to a gene: 11. DNA of the CDR3: TGCAGTGCCACGACAGGGTTTCGGATCACAGATACGCAGTATTTT. The encoded protein is CSATTGFRITDTQYF.

This clonotype has only a few counts. This CDR3 is CSASNLLESLHEQFF. The CDR3, as DNA: TGCAGTGCTAGTAACCTACTTGAGTCGCTCCATGAGCAGTTCTTC. The gene calls are TRBV20-1 and TRBJ2-1; D remains unclear. Trimming cost V 3 bases and J 8 bases, with 20 bases left between them. The CDR3 contains 15 residues. Germline CDR1 reads DFQATT; CDR2 reads SNEGSKA (reference sequence).

This clonotype has only a few counts. CDR3 in DNA: TGTGCCAGCAGCTTAGCCTGGGGTTGGAATGAGCAGTTCTTC. This translates into CASSLAWGWNEQFF. The genes are TRBV11-3 and TRBJ2-1; D ambiguous. Germline V gene data show CDR1 as SGHNT and CDR2 as YENEEA. CDR3 size: 14 residues. Trimming took 1 base from V and 7 from J, leaving 11 bases between them.

This clonotype has at least ten counts. The V call is TRBV12-3 or TRBV12-4, the J call TRBJ2-7; 7 nucleotides agree with TRBD1. The CDR3 is made up of 14 amino acids. Unmatched junction bases numbered 7, after V lost 4 bases and J lost 4 bases. CDR3 loop: CASSWTGPEYEQYF. CDR3 coding DNA: TGTGCCAGCAGTTGGACAGGCCCCGAGTACGAGCAGTACTTC.

CDR3 sequence: CASSLALDTRYEQYF. CDR3 nucleotides: TGTGCCAGCAGCTTAGCGCTTGACACCCGCTACGAGCAGTACTTC. The V gene is TRBV7-2, the J gene TRBJ2-7; D unresolved. Germline values: CDR1 SGHTA, CDR2 FQGNSA. Trimming shortened V by 0 bases and J by 3 bases, and 12 bases separated the two germline ends. The CDR3 contains 15 residues.

This clonotype was recorded at least ten times. The chain joins TRBV30 to TRBJ1-1, with D possibly matching TRBD1 (6 bases). Germline assignment: CDR1 GTSNPN and CDR2 SVGIG (reference sequence). V was trimmed by 2 bases and J by 8 bases, leaving 18 bases between them. The CDR3 length is 14 residues. The DNA of the CDR3 is TGTGCCTGGAGTCTGTATGGTGAGGGGGAAGAAGCTTTCTTT. Its protein product is CAWSLYGEGEEAFF.

The chain carries TRBV29-1 and TRBJ2-1, with TRBD2 matching 7 bases. V lost 0 bases, J lost 7 bases, and 9 bases stayed unmatched. The germline gives CDR1 SQVTM, CDR2 ANQGSEA. CDR3 length: 15 residues. The CDR3 is CSVEDRAGRMNEQFF. CDR3 DNA: TGCAGCGTTGAAGATCGAGCGGGACGGATGAATGAGCAGTTCTTC.

This clonotype was counted ten times or more. The chain uses TRBV29-1 and TRBJ1-2; D gene ambiguous. The V gene's germline CDR1 is SQVTM and CDR2 ANQGSEA. The CDR3 is 11 amino acids. Trimming removed 7 bases from V and 0 bases from J, with 6 bases in between. The DNA of the CDR3 is TGCAGCGACTTAACTAACTATGGCTACACCTTC. The encoded protein is CSDLTNYGYTF.

This clonotype was picked up many times. V is TRBV5-1 and J is TRBJ2-5; 8 bases line up with TRBD1. With 0 bases clipped from V and 4 bases from J, the junction kept 8 bases outside the gene matches. The CDR3 is 16 amino acids. CDR1 and CDR2 (germline): SGHRS, YFSETQ. The CDR3 region is CASSLVVGQAGETQYF. CDR3 nucleotides: TGCGCCAGCAGCTTGGTTGTGGGACAGGCCGGAGAGACCCAGTACTTC.